Sequencing of this T cell receptor beta chain was carried out in a study of blood T cell repertoires in COVID-19. Study-level background: Both acute and convalescent COVID-19 samples were obtained from the United States, Italy and Spain.

CDR3 length: 18 residues. CDR1 and CDR2 from the germline V gene are SGHKS and YYEKEE (reference sequence). V gave up 6 bases and J gave up 7 bases; unmatched junction bases: 22. Authors' processing steps: Nucleated cell counts were estimated from reference gene primer amplification. TCRdb's table, derived via immunoSEQ multiplex PCR, lists solely in-frame clones and lacks some. V, J and clone size derive from that table, while D and trimming were established from the DNA sequence. The repertoire holds some 290,000 clones, around nine tenths seen once, with around 3.9% in the top ten. Participants' reported clinical history set cohort assignment. Participants in the exposed group had met a COVID-19 case in the 2 weeks before joining the study.

The clonotype originates from a woman between 25 and 40 years old who had been exposed to COVID-19. The V call is TRBV5-5, the J call TRBJ2-5, with TRBD2 identical over 9 bases. Sequencing was done on a sample of PBMCs or T cells enriched from blood (not recorded which). CDR3 DNA: TGTGCCAGCACCTCTGGGGCGGGGGGGCCTTTGGGTGGAGCGACCCAGTACTTC. Protein sequence: CASTSGAGGPLGGATQYF.